Sequencing of this T cell receptor beta chain was carried out in a study of T cells in Graves' hyperthyroidism and ophthalmopathy. This clonotype was recorded many times. Germline V gene data show CDR1 as SGHRS and CDR2 as YFSETQ. The CDR3 runs to 12 residues. The V gene lost 3 bases and the J gene lost 6 bases, with 9 bases spanning the gap. RNA transcripts served as the template for amplifying TCR beta CDR3 regions. The HTBI primer set was used in a first-round RT-PCR of the TCR CDR3. TCRdb reprocessed the multiplex PCR reads with MiXCR, giving one entry per CDR3 protein. The repertoire holds hundreds of thousands of distinct CDR3 sequences, with around a sixth as singletons.

The chain is built from TRBV5-1 and TRBJ2-5; D gene uncertain. Source material: blood. This TCR was sampled from a woman aged 18-35 years with Graves' hyperthyroidism. CDR3: CASSSGFQTQYF. The DNA for the CDR3 is TGCGCCAGCAGCTCCGGTTTCCAGACCCAGTACTTC.